This is a list of T cell receptor beta chains from one sample in a study of blood T cell repertoires in COVID-19. Assay used: immunoSEQ multiplex PCR; TCRdb lists only in-frame clones, some missing. The sample includes about 30,000 clones, around nine tenths of them seen just once. The sequenced sample was peripheral blood. Receptor source: a man in his sixties with active COVID-19. Both conserved end residues are part of each CDR3. The D gene is left open where the match is weak. Size is stated for part of the rows, as once, few or many counts, or as a class when the clone is expanded.

j_call,v_call,clone_size,d_call,cdr3_nt,cdr3_aa
TRBJ2-7,TRBV28,.,.,TGTGCCAGCAGTTGGGGCGGCTACGAGCAGTACTTC,CASSWGGYEQYF
TRBJ1-6,TRBV5-4,.,.,TGTGCCAGCAGCTTGGCCCAGGGAAGCGTTAGTTCACCCCTCCACTTT,CASSLAQGSVSSPLHF
TRBJ2-1,TRBV18,once,.,TGTGCCAGCTCACCACCCGGGGGTTTCAGCTCCTACAATGAGCAGTTCTTC,CASSPPGGFSSYNEQFF
TRBJ2-7,TRBV2,.,TRBD1,TGTGCCAGCAGTCAAGACAGGGCCCACGAGCAGTACTTC,CASSQDRAHEQYF
TRBJ1-1,TRBV29-1,once,.,TGCAGCGTTGAAGATCGTCACATATCGAACACTGAAGCTTTCTTT,CSVEDRHISNTEAFF
TRBJ2-1,TRBV28,.,.,TGTGCCAGCAGTTTGCCAGTGGGGGGAAAGCAGTTCTTC,CASSLPVGGKQFF
TRBJ2-2,TRBV14,.,.,TGTGCCAGCAGCCAATGGAAGGGGCCGGCCGGGGAGCTGTTTTTT,CASSQWKGPAGELFF
TRBJ2-3,TRBV28,.,TRBD2,TGTGCCAGCAGTCCGTGGGGACTAGCGGGAGGGTTGAGCACAGATACGCAGTATTTT,CASSPWGLAGGLSTDTQYF
TRBJ2-1,TRBV6-1,.,TRBD2,TGTGCCAGCAGTGAAGCCAGCGGGGGATACAATGAGCAGTTCTTC,CASSEASGGYNEQFF
TRBJ2-7,TRBV5-1,.,TRBD1,TGCGCCAGCAGCTTAACCGGGACAGGGGGCTACTACGAGCAGTACTTC,CASSLTGTGGYYEQYF
TRBJ1-2,TRBV7-9,.,TRBD1,TGTGCCAGCAGAGAATCGGGCGGGACAGGTCTTTCCTTC,CASRESGGTGLSF
TRBJ2-3,TRBV27,.,TRBD2,TGTGCCAGCAGTTTATGGGCTAGCGGACAAAGCACAGATACGCAGTATTTT,CASSLWASGQSTDTQYF
TRBJ2-1,TRBV13,.,TRBD2,TGTGCCAGCAGCTTACACGAGGGAGGGGAGGATGAGCAGTTCTTC,CASSLHEGGEDEQFF
TRBJ2-3,TRBV9,.,TRBD1,TGTGCCAGCAGCCCAACGACAGGGTGGGTCGCAGATACGCAGTATTTT,CASSPTTGWVADTQYF
TRBJ2-5,TRBV5-1,.,TRBD2,TGCGCCAGCAGCTTGGTTAGCGGGAGGGCCGGAGGGACCCAGTACTTC,CASSLVSGRAGGTQYF
TRBJ2-1,TRBV18,.,TRBD2,TGTGCCAGCTCACCACTCGGGACTAGCTACAATGAGCAGTTCTTC,CASSPLGTSYNEQFF
TRBJ2-7,TRBV3-1/TRBV3-2,.,TRBD2,TGTGCCAGCAGCCCCCGGGGAGCGGGACTGTACGAGCAGTACTTC,CASSPRGAGLYEQYF
TRBJ2-1,TRBV5-1,.,TRBD2,TGCGCCAGCAGCATGGAGGGACTAGCGGGAGGAGGTGAGCAGTTCTTC,CASSMEGLAGGGEQFF
TRBJ1-1,TRBV6-1,.,TRBD1,TGTGCCAGCAGTGAAGCGCCAGGACAGGGGGCGGCTGAAGCTTTCTTT,CASSEAPGQGAAEAFF
TRBJ1-5,TRBV28,.,TRBD1,TGTGCCAGCAGGTCGCCGGGACAGGGAGCTCATCAGCCCCAGCATTTT,CASRSPGQGAHQPQHF
TRBJ1-6,TRBV27,.,.,TGTGCCAGCAGTTCGATATATCCCGTTAGGGGCAGTGAATATTCACCCCTCCACTTT,CASSSIYPVRGSEYSPLHF
TRBJ1-1,TRBV6-5,.,TRBD1,TGTGCCAGCAGTTACAGGGGACAGCAAGCTTTCTTT,CASSYRGQQAFF
TRBJ2-7,TRBV19,.,TRBD2,TGTGCCAGCCGAATTACCATACTAGCGGAGACATACGAGCAGTACTTC,CASRITILAETYEQYF
TRBJ2-1,TRBV28,.,.,TGTGCCAGCCGCGGGGTACCCTCCTACAATGAGCAGTTCTTC,CASRGVPSYNEQFF
TRBJ1-2,TRBV28,.,.,TGTGCCAGCAGTTTTATGGCTTATGGCTACACCTTC,CASSFMAYGYTF
TRBJ2-1,TRBV7-9,.,.,TGTGCCAGCAGCCCCCAGGAGGAGGACCACTACAATGAGCAGTTCTTC,CASSPQEEDHYNEQFF
TRBJ2-7,TRBV5-1,.,TRBD2,TGCGCCAGCAGCTTGGGTCGGGGCTGGGGGGTAAGCGGGAGTACCTACGAGCAGTACTTC,CASSLGRGWGVSGSTYEQYF
TRBJ2-3,TRBV9,.,TRBD2,TGTGCCAGCAGCCTTACTAGCGGGATTACAGATACGCAGTATTTT,CASSLTSGITDTQYF
TRBJ2-5,TRBV3-1/TRBV3-2,.,.,TGTGCCAGCAGCCAAGGCCGGACAGTTCGAGAGACCCAGTACTTC,CASSQGRTVRETQYF
TRBJ2-2,TRBV5-1,.,.,TGCGCCAGCAACGAGATTCCGAACACCGGGGAGCTGTTTTTT,CASNEIPNTGELFF
TRBJ2-2,TRBV9,.,TRBD2,TGTGCCAGCAGTCACACTAGCGCCTACACCGGGGAGCTGTTTTTT,CASSHTSAYTGELFF